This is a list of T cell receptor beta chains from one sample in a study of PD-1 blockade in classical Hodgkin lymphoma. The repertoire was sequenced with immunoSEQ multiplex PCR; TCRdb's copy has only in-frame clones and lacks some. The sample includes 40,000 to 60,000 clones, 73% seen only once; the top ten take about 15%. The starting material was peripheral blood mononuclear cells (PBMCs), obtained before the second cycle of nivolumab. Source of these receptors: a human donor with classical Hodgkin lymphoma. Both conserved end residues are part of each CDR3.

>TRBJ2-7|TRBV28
CASSSRVAGGYEQYF
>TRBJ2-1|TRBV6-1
CASSGLSNEQFF
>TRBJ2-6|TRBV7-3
CASATSGANVLTF
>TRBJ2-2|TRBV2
CASSEAGGELFF
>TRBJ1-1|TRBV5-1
CASSYGTGALFEAFF
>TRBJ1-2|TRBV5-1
CASSLQGDGYTF
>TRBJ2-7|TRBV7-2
CASSLREAYEQYF
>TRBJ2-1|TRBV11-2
CASSLGGYNEQFF
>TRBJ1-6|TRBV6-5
CASSSGFNSPLHF
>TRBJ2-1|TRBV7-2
CASSLRLAGASYNEQFF
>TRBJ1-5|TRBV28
CASRGAQAHQPQHF
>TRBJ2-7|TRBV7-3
CASSLSSGGYEQYF
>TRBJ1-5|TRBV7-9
CASSLVEDRDQPQHF
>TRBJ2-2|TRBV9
CASSPRGGQVGRELFF
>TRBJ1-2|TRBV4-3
CASSQDWGRNYGYTF
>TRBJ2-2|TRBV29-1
CSVEELAGELFF
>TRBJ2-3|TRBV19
CASSDRPGDTQYF
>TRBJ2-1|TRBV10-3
CAISTASGRENEQFF
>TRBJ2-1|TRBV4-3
CASSRDGQGVYNEQFF
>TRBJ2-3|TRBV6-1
CASSPGVGSTDTQYF
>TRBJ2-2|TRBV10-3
CAITRVNTGELFF
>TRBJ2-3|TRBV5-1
CASSLREGGTDTQYF
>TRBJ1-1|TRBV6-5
CASGGGGMNTEAFF
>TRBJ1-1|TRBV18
CASRPLAVTNTEAFF
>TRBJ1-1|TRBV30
CAWSRGENTEAFF
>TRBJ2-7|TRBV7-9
CASSLAPPPGSLYF
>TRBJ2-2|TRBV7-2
CASSFIPGDTGELFF
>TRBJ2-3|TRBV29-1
CSVLLGQPTDTQYF
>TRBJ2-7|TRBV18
CASSPVPFYEQYF
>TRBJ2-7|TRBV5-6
CASSLEPSPGYEQYF
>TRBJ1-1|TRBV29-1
CSVRIQGMGTEAFF
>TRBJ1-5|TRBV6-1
CASSELGDMRPQHF
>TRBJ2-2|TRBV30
CAWSPDVSGELFF
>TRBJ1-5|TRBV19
CASSMALTGLSRESQPQHF
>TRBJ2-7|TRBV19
CASSIRGGTSGTSYEQYF
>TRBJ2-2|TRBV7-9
CASSPSFLPGTGELFF
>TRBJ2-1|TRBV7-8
CASSSRGEQFF
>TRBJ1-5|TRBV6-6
CASSYSWTANQPQHF
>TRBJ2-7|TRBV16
CASGLGEQYF
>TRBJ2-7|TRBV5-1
CASGQATGYEQYF
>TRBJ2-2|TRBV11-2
CASSLGSPGELFF
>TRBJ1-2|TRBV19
CASSLKSGTGGANYGYTF
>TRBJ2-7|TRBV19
CASIGAPVPFYEQYF
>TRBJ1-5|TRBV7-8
CASSSRDYQPQHF
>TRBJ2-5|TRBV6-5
CASRPDSQETQYF